What follows describes a single T cell receptor (beta chain). This entry is derived from a study of beta chain features in type 1 diabetes. Expressed TCRB transcripts were sequenced because the isolated RNA had all been reverse transcribed beforehand. Libraries were prepared by immunoSEQ multiplex PCR; TCRdb keeps only in-frame clonotypes and omits some of them. Of a few hundred thousand clones in the sample, more than 12% were seen once. CD4+ cells of the naive, central memory, regulatory and stem cell-like memory types were sorted via CD45RO/CCR7/CD25/CD127/CD95/CD27. J was trimmed by 13 bases and V by 5 bases; bases with no gene match: 13. The CDR3 sequence is 14 residues long. Germline assignment: CDR1 SGHTA and CDR2 FQGNSA.

The TCR sequence derives from a woman between 18 and 30 years old in good health. What was sequenced was naive CD4+ T cells from blood. This chain joins TRBV7-2 and TRBJ1-4, with 7 bases fitting TRBD1. The CDR3 loop is CASSQATGEIALFF. Here the CDR3 DNA reads TGTGCCAGCAGCCAAGCCACAGGGGAAATAGCACTGTTTTTT.